This section outlines one TCR beta chain sequence together with its context. There are a few counts of this clonotype. It lacks a known antigen. The germline gene is not matched at one end of the junction; a read error may be the cause. The sample belongs to a study of neurological immune-mediated disorders (dated by TCRdb to between 2018 and 2021). Broadly, across the study: Among the 35 or so multiple sclerosis patients, roughly 31 had relapsing-remitting MS and 3 had secondary progressive MS. Peripheral blood TCR-beta repertoires from patients with HTLV-I-associated myelopathy (HAM/TSP), patients with multiple sclerosis, and healthy controls were compared in the study using UMI-based sequencing. Alongside PBMC samples, the set of fewer than 110 TCR-beta libraries contained longitudinal samples, technical triplicates, and paired CD4+ and CD8+ T-cell subsets that had been sorted. The cohort comprised 68 subjects: 14 HAM/TSP patients, some 34 multiple sclerosis patients and 20 healthy controls. Results the study describes overall, beyond this receptor: No identical CDR3 amino acid sequences were shared among expanded clones across subjects, suggesting private TCR-beta repertoires in all groups. No association of the MS cluster with clinical or MRI features was observed, and the need for larger cohorts was stated by the authors. TCR clonal expansion was highest in HAM/TSP patients and lowest in MS patients, with MS patients falling below even healthy controls. In a phylogenetic analysis, the repertoires of 18 out of 34 MS patients fell into a single cluster of related CDR3 sequences, pointing to a possible signature at the repertoire level.

To synthesize cDNA, template-switch 5'RACE was performed with a primer carrying a 10-nucleotide random unique molecular identifier so that each TCR transcript was tagged. Every sequencing run covered 15-18 subjects and yielded more than 180 million TCR-beta sequences. The RNeasy kit was used for extraction of total RNA. The KAPA Real-time Library Amplification kit was used to amplify TCR-beta VDJ regions with primers targeting the TCR constant region and the 5'RACE anchor. A first PCR added sample indexes and Illumina adaptors, after which a second PCR increased the library yield. After Ampure bead purification, the TCR product of roughly 650 bp was size-selected on a 2% E-gel SizeSelection system. Before pooling, library quality was assessed on a Bioanalyzer, concentration was determined with Qubit, and library quantification was performed with the Kapa Library Quantification kit. An Illumina HiSeq 2500 was used to sequence the libraries paired-end at 2 x 150 bp. To increase sequence diversity, roughly 24-32% phiX was spiked into each library pool. Per the original workflow: Quality-filtered reads were processed with the UMI-based MiGEC pipeline, and over 85% of raw TCR sequences were removed by the MiGEC pipeline during error correction. IMGT germline references were used for alignment of VDJ genes, and clonotypes were defined by a unique CDR3 amino acid sequence together with V-J genes. Clonal expansion, Shannon diversity, and CDR3 relatedness (CalcPairwiseDistances, ClusterSamples) were evaluated with VDJtools, and phylogenetic trees were built with CLCbio workbench. Using coefficient-of-variation modelling across technical triplicates, the study counted a clone as expanded if it had at least 8 unique UMIs. TCRdb reworked the public reads: Q25 trimming with fastp, MiXCR clone assembly, productive beta chains retained. CDR3 protein sequences are deduplicated, and each keeps its most common genes and DNA. These V and J calls derive from TCRdb rather than the authors' analysis. The sample table shows 60,000 to 85,000 distinct CDR3 sequences, and approximately 5.2% are seen once. The ten top clones hold roughly 7% of the sample.

CDR1 and CDR2 were assigned from the germline V gene as SGHDT and YYEEEE. The CDR3, cysteine through phenylalanine, is 16 amino acids long. Of the read, only the CDR3 DNA is kept; its 48 bases are in frame from base 1. Unsorted PBMC libraries were generated from 2 million PBMCs stored in RNAlater at -80 °C until RNA extraction. The multiple sclerosis patients were enrolled in a US clinical protocol that used magnetic resonance imaging to evaluate disease progression. Peripheral blood was subjected to Ficoll-Hypaque density gradient centrifugation to isolate PBMCs, which were then cryopreserved in liquid nitrogen.

The TCR originated in a man younger than 30 with multiple sclerosis. The sequenced material came from PBMCs. The V and J segments used are TRBV5-6 and TRBJ1-5; the D segment cannot be called with confidence. The bases are TGTGCCAGCAGCCGGGGTCAAGGATTCAGCAATCAGCCCCAGAATTTT. Its translation is CASSRGQGFSNQPQNF.